This is a list of T cell receptor beta chains from one sample in a study of OX40 agonist ivuxolimab in advanced cancers. Produced via immunoSEQ multiplex PCR; TCRdb's table is partial and in-frame only. Of tens of thousands of clones in the sample, under 75% were seen once. Sequences were derived from CD4+ or CD8+ T cells sorted from blood, sampled in a trial of the OX40 agonist ivuxolimab. These receptors originate from an adult with an advanced solid tumor such as melanoma, head and neck, liver or kidney cancer. CDR3s include the opening cysteine and the closing phenylalanine or tryptophan. Each record gives: J gene, D gene, clone size, CDR3 length, V gene, CDR3 DNA, CDR3 protein. D genes are given only for firm matches. Size values are once, few and many counts, or a class for expanded clones, and some rows have none.

J: TRBJ2-7; D: TRBD2; size: .; length: 14; V: TRBV9; DNA: TGTGCCAGCAGCGTAGGTAATAGCGGGTACGAGCAGTACTTC; CDR3: CASSVGNSGYEQYF
J: TRBJ2-5; D: .; size: once; length: 13; V: TRBV7-3; DNA: TGTGCCAGCAGCCGATCGAACCAAGAGACCCAGTACTTC; CDR3: CASSRSNQETQYF
J: TRBJ2-7; D: .; size: .; length: 14; V: TRBV7-5; DNA: TGTGCCAGCAGCTTGGTCCAGGGGCCCTACGAGCAGTACTTC; CDR3: CASSLVQGPYEQYF
J: TRBJ1-6; D: .; size: .; length: 14; V: TRBV6-1; DNA: TGTGCCAGCAATAGGATCGGGTCTGGTTCACCCCTCCACTTT; CDR3: CASNRIGSGSPLHF
J: TRBJ2-7; D: .; size: few; length: 13; V: TRBV10-3; DNA: TGTGCCAACAAACAGGACAGAGGGTACGAGCAGTACTTC; CDR3: CANKQDRGYEQYF
J: TRBJ2-7; D: .; size: .; length: 15; V: TRBV19; DNA: TGTGCCAGTAGTATAGATTCCACAGGGAAATACGAGCAGTACTTC; CDR3: CASSIDSTGKYEQYF
J: TRBJ2-1; D: TRBD2; size: .; length: 18; V: TRBV7-8; DNA: TGTGCCAGCAGCTGGCCTCTAGCGGGGGGGCCGGCGATCCATGAGCAGTTCTTC; CDR3: CASSWPLAGGPAIHEQFF
J: TRBJ2-1; D: .; size: .; length: 15; V: TRBV6-6; DNA: TGTGCCAGCAGTTACTGGGGGGGGGCCGGGAATGAGCAGTTCTTC; CDR3: CASSYWGGAGNEQFF
J: TRBJ1-1; D: TRBD1; size: .; length: 12; V: TRBV7-9; DNA: TGTGCCAGCAGCGACGAGACAGGGTTGGCTTTCTTT; CDR3: CASSDETGLAFF
J: TRBJ2-7; D: TRBD1; size: .; length: 14; V: TRBV7-3; DNA: TGTGCCAGCTCCAACGGCAGGGGGTTCTACGAGCAGTACTTC; CDR3: CASSNGRGFYEQYF
J: TRBJ1-6; D: .; size: .; length: 14; V: TRBV27; DNA: TGTGCCAGCAGCGAAGGGACGGGGAATTCACTCCTCCACTTT; CDR3: CASSEGTGNSLLHF
J: TRBJ2-1; D: TRBD2; size: .; length: 17; V: TRBV11-3; DNA: TGTGCCAGCAGCTCTTATTCCGGGACTAGCGGGGGCAATGAGCAGTTCTTC; CDR3: CASSSYSGTSGGNEQFF
J: TRBJ2-7; D: TRBD1; size: once; length: 14; V: TRBV5-1; DNA: TGTGCCAGCAGCCGCCCCACAGGGGACTACGAGCAGTACTTC; CDR3: CASSRPTGDYEQYF
J: TRBJ2-1; D: .; size: .; length: 16; V: TRBV11-2; DNA: TGTGCCAGCAGCTTAAATTGGGGCAGCCGAACCATTGAGCAGTTCTTC; CDR3: CASSLNWGSRTIEQFF
J: TRBJ2-4; D: TRBD1; size: few; length: 14; V: TRBV19; DNA: TGTGCCAGTAGTACTCGGACAGGCCAGAACATTCAGTACTTC; CDR3: CASSTRTGQNIQYF
J: TRBJ2-7; D: TRBD1; size: .; length: 15; V: TRBV9; DNA: TGTGCCAGCAGCGGCCGGGACAGGGGACCTTACGAGCAGTACTTC; CDR3: CASSGRDRGPYEQYF
J: TRBJ2-5; D: TRBD2; size: .; length: 16; V: TRBV11-2; DNA: TGTGCCAGCACTGAAGGGACTAGCGGGGGTGGCGAGACCCAGTACTTC; CDR3: CASTEGTSGGGETQYF
J: TRBJ2-2; D: .; size: .; length: 14; V: TRBV9; DNA: TGTGCCAGCAGCGTAGTTAGGGACACCGGGGAGCTGTTTTTT; CDR3: CASSVVRDTGELFF
J: TRBJ2-5; D: TRBD2; size: .; length: 14; V: TRBV7-8; DNA: TGTGCCAGCAGCAACCGCGGGGGACAAGAGACCCAGTACTTC; CDR3: CASSNRGGQETQYF
J: TRBJ2-5; D: TRBD1; size: .; length: 15; V: TRBV6-5; DNA: TGTGCCAGCAGTTACCAAGGACAGGGGAGAGAGACCCAGTACTTC; CDR3: CASSYQGQGRETQYF
J: TRBJ1-5; D: .; size: .; length: 14; V: TRBV18; DNA: TGTGCCAGCTCACCTGACAGGTCCTCCTGGGCCCAGCATTTT; CDR3: CASSPDRSSWAQHF
J: TRBJ1-2; D: .; size: .; length: 12; V: TRBV9; DNA: TGTGCCAGCAGCGTCGGGGGTCTTGGCTACACCTTC; CDR3: CASSVGGLGYTF
J: TRBJ2-1; D: TRBD1; size: .; length: 17; V: TRBV19; DNA: TGTGCCAGTAAGGGACAGGCCTTTTCAAATCCCTACAATGAGCAGTTCTTC; CDR3: CASKGQAFSNPYNEQFF
J: TRBJ2-7; D: .; size: few; length: 11; V: TRBV2; DNA: TGTGCCAGCAGTCCAGGGTACGAGCAGTACTTC; CDR3: CASSPGYEQYF
J: TRBJ1-1; D: TRBD1; size: many; length: 14; V: TRBV28; DNA: TGTGCCAGCAGTTTAGGGGACCGGGACAGAAAAGCTTTCTTT; CDR3: CASSLGDRDRKAFF
J: TRBJ2-1; D: TRBD1; size: .; length: 15; V: TRBV28; DNA: TGTGCCAGCAGACCACAGGGGGGCGATTACAATGAGCAGTTCTTC; CDR3: CASRPQGGDYNEQFF
J: TRBJ2-5; D: .; size: .; length: 14; V: TRBV6-6; DNA: TGTGCCAGCAGTTACTCGAACCCCCAAGAGACCCAGTACTTC; CDR3: CASSYSNPQETQYF
J: TRBJ2-7; D: .; size: once; length: 15; V: TRBV5-6; DNA: TGTGCCAGCAGTTCCCCGGTCTCGAGCTCCTACGAGCAGTACTTC; CDR3: CASSSPVSSSYEQYF
J: TRBJ2-7; D: TRBD1; size: .; length: 14; V: TRBV11-3; DNA: TGTGCCAGCAGCGAGGGACAGGGACTAAGGCGGCAGTACTTC; CDR3: CASSEGQGLRRQYF
J: TRBJ1-2; D: TRBD1; size: .; length: 11; V: TRBV6-1; DNA: TGTGCCACCAGGACAGGGGATGGCTACACCTTC; CDR3: CATRTGDGYTF
J: TRBJ2-3; D: .; size: .; length: 17; V: TRBV7-8; DNA: TGTGCCAGCAGCTCAATCACGGACGGATCTAGCACAGATACGCAGTATTTT; CDR3: CASSSITDGSSTDTQYF
J: TRBJ1-5; D: TRBD1; size: .; length: 15; V: TRBV6-9; DNA: TGTGCCAGCAGTAAAATCAGGGGGGTTGGTCAGCCCCAGCATTTT; CDR3: CASSKIRGVGQPQHF
J: TRBJ2-1; D: TRBD1; size: .; length: 16; V: TRBV5-4; DNA: TGTGCCAGCAGCAGTTCTGCCGGGACAGGGGTCCATGAGCAGTTCTTC; CDR3: CASSSSAGTGVHEQFF
J: TRBJ1-3; D: .; size: .; length: 13; V: TRBV27; DNA: TGTGCCAGCAGTCCGGGGACCGGAAACACCATATATTTT; CDR3: CASSPGTGNTIYF
J: TRBJ1-4; D: TRBD1; size: few; length: 16; V: TRBV7-6; DNA: TGTGCCAGCAGCTCAGAGCTACAGGGGGGAGGTGAAAAACTGTTTTTT; CDR3: CASSSELQGGGEKLFF